These 16 T cell receptor beta chains were all obtained from the same sample, sequenced in a study of T cells in Graves' hyperthyroidism and ophthalmopathy (dated by TCRdb to about 2019). The library was prepared using multiplex PCR. The instrument was an Illumina HiSeq 2000. TCR beta CDR3 regions were amplified from RNA transcripts. The TCR CDR3 was subjected to a first round of RT-PCR using the HTBI primer set and the Qiagen OneStep RT-PCR kit. The public reads were quality trimmed at Q25 with fastp and then assembled into clones with MiXCR by TCRdb, keeping productive beta chains. Entries that share a CDR3 protein sequence are merged under the most common genes and DNA. This sample comprises 350,000 to 400,000 distinct CDR3 sequences, approximately 17% of them detected only once. Around 40% of the sample is held by the ten biggest clonotypes. The sample was blood. Receptor source: a man younger than 30 with Graves' ophthalmopathy.

This clonotype came up many times. This chain's CDR3 is CASSLAGAYNEQFF. The CDR3 nucleotides are TGTGCCAGCAGCTTAGCGGGGGCTTACAATGAGCAGTTCTTC. V and J are TRBV11-3 and TRBJ2-1, with D perhaps TRBD1 or TRBD2 (6 bases each). This CDR3 region has 14 residues. The V end lost 1 base, the J end lost 4 bases, and 8 bases lay between the germline ends. Germline CDR1 and CDR2: SGHNT and YENEEA.

The V gene is TRBV5-6, the J gene TRBJ2-2; 11 bases match TRBD1. This CDR3 spans 17 amino acids. The trim removed 4 bases at V and 1 base at J, leaving 6 bases unmatched. CDR1 and CDR2 (germline): SGHDT, YYEEEE. CDR3 loop: CASSPKDRGLNTGELFF. CDR3 coding DNA: TGTGCCAGCAGCCCCAAGGACAGGGGGCTGAACACCGGGGAGCTGTTTTTT.

This clonotype was recorded at least ten times. CDR3 sequence (DNA): TGTGCCAGCAGTTTCATGGGGTCCGGCAGGAGCAATCAGCCCCAGCATTTT. Amino acids: CASSFMGSGRSNQPQHF. This chain connects TRBV28 to TRBJ1-5; no firm D call. With 3 bases removed from V and 1 base from J, the gap between germline ends came to 16 bases. Looked up from germline, CDR1 is MDHEN and CDR2 is SYDVKM. The CDR3 sequence is 17 residues long.

This clonotype was found a few times. The V and J genes are TRBV24-1 and TRBJ1-5; D not resolved. This CDR3 contains 13 residues. CDR1 KGHDR and CDR2 SFDVKD come from the germline V gene. V lost 5 bases to trimming and J lost 4 bases, with 8 bases between them. The chain's CDR3 is CATSGYGNQPQHF. The DNA of the CDR3 is TGTGCCACCAGTGGGTACGGGAATCAGCCCCAGCATTTT.

This clonotype was detected ten times or more. The chain carries TRBV7-9 and TRBJ2-3; 9 nucleotides line up with TRBD1. Trimming cost V 5 bases and J 0 bases; bases outside gene matches: 3. The CDR3 has 15 amino acids. Germline CDR1 is SEHNR and CDR2 is FQNEAQ (reference sequence). The CDR3 nucleotides are TGTGCCAGCAGCAAACAGGGGGCGAGCACAGATACGCAGTATTTT. This sequence encodes CASSKQGASTDTQYF.

The chain is built from TRBV15 and TRBJ1-2, with unresolved D. Germline CDR1 and CDR2: LNHNV and YYDKDF (reference sequence). The ends were cut back, 5 bases at V and 7 bases at J, with 11 bases in the middle. The length of the CDR3 is 12 residues. CDR3 amino acids: CATSPGNGGYTF. The CDR3 DNA reads as TGTGCCACCAGCCCTGGTAACGGTGGCTACACCTTC.

This clonotype was found many times. The chain carries TRBV13 and TRBJ1-2, with 8 bases fitting TRBD1. From germline, CDR1 is PRHDT and CDR2 FYEKMQ (reference sequence). There are 14 residues in the CDR3. Trimming at V came to 7 bases and at J to 5 bases, leaving 9 bases not matched to a gene. DNA of the CDR3: TGTGCCAGCACCCAGGGGGCAGGGAAGTATGGCTACACCTTC. This codes for CASTQGAGKYGYTF.

This clonotype was detected ten times or more. The chain joins TRBV6-1 to TRBJ1-1, with 7 bases fitting TRBD1. The CDR3 extends over 13 amino acids. Germline trimming cut 6 bases from V and 11 bases from J; bases unmatched to any gene: 12. Germline lookup yields CDR1 MNHNS and CDR2 SASEGT. Written as DNA, the CDR3 is TGTGCCAGCAGCGTTTCGACGGGGACAGCGGCTTTCTTT. Amino acid sequence: CASSVSTGTAAFF.

This clonotype showed up many times. The chain uses TRBV20-1 and TRBJ2-5; D is perhaps TRBD1 or TRBD2 (6 bases each). The V and J ends lost 4 bases and 4 bases respectively, with 13 bases between them. Germline V gives CDR1 DFQATT, CDR2 SNEGSKA (reference sequence). The CDR3 totals 13 residues. CDR3 region: CSAKKGGVETQYF. In DNA, the CDR3 is TGCAGTGCTAAAAAGGGGGGCGTAGAGACCCAGTACTTC.

This clonotype has a handful of counts. V usage is TRBV4-1 and J usage is TRBJ2-7; D is uncertain. CDR1 is MGHRA, CDR2 YSYEKL, per germline. CDR3 length equals 14 residues. V was shortened by 4 bases and J by 7 bases, with 17 bases between the two germline ends. CDR3 bases: TGCGCCAGCAGCCCGACCGGGCCCGGCGAGGAGCAGTACTTC. Its protein product is CASSPTGPGEEQYF.

This clonotype appeared many times. The rearrangement uses TRBV6-1 and TRBJ1-2; D remains unclear. CDR1 MNHNS and CDR2 SASEGT come from the germline V gene. V was clipped by 3 bases and J by 3 bases, with 8 bases between them. The CDR3 is 13 residues long. CDR3 DNA: TGTGCCAGCAGTGACCAGGACCACTATGGCTACACCTTC. This gives the protein CASSDQDHYGYTF.

The chain couples TRBV19 to TRBJ2-1; the match to TRBD2 covers 7 bases. Germline CDR1 and CDR2: LNHDA and SQIVND (reference sequence). Germline trimming cut 6 bases from V and 2 bases from J; bases unmatched to any gene: 7. CDR3 length: 15 residues. The CDR3 here is CASSRERGPYNEQFF. The DNA of the CDR3 is TGTGCCAGTAGCCGAGAGCGGGGACCCTACAATGAGCAGTTCTTC.

The chain recombines TRBV24-1 with TRBJ2-1; the D gene is possibly TRBD2 (6 bases). Germline V gives CDR1 KGHDR, CDR2 SFDVKD. CDR3 length: 13 amino acids. V gave up 4 bases and J gave up 8 bases, with 11 bases separating them. CDR3 residues: CATSETSFHEQFF. The CDR3 coding sequence is TGTGCCACCAGTGAGACTAGTTTCCATGAGCAGTTCTTC.

In its sample, this clonotype was seen many times. J is TRBJ1-1 and V is TRBV11-2; D unresolved. Trimming left V 1 base short and J 6 bases short, with 6 bases between. CDR1 and CDR2 from the germline V gene are SGHAT and FQNNGV. CDR3 size: 12 residues. CDR3 amino acids: CASSLVRSEAFF. In DNA, the CDR3 is TGTGCCAGCAGCTTAGTTAGGTCTGAAGCTTTCTTT.

The chain is built from TRBV20-1 and TRBJ1-4; no clear D gene. CDR1 and CDR2 (germline): DFQATT, SNEGSKA (reference sequence). The length of the CDR3 is 12 residues. Trimming took off 0 bases at V and 5 bases at J, with 4 bases between the two ends. The DNA for the CDR3 is TGCAGTGCTAGAGAAGTAAATGAAAAACTGTTTTTT. This sequence encodes CSAREVNEKLFF.

The chain is built from TRBV5-8 and TRBJ2-7; D not certain. V shed 6 bases and J shed 3 bases, with 7 bases lying between them. The CDR3 has 11 residues. CDR1 and CDR2 from the germline V gene are SGHTS and YDEGEE. The DNA of the CDR3 is TGTGCCAGCACTTCTCTCTACGAGCAGTACTTC. Translation gives CASTSLYEQYF.